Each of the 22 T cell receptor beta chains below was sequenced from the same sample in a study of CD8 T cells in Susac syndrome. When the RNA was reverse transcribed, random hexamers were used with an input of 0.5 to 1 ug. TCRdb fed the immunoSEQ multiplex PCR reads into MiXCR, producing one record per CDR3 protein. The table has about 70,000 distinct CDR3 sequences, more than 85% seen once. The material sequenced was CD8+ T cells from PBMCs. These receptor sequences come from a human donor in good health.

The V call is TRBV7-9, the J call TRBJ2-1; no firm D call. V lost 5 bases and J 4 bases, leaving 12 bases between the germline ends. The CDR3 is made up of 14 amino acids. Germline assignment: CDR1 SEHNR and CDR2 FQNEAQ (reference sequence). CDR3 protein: CASSPPPLYNEQFF. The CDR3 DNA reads TGTGCCAGCAGCCCGCCGCCGCTATACAATGAGCAGTTCTTC. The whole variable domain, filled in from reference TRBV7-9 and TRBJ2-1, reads DTGVSQNPRHKITKRGQNVTFRCDPISEHNRLYWYRQTLGQGPEFLTYFQNEAQLEKSRLLSDRFSAERPKGSFSTLEIQRTEQGDSAMYLCASSPPPLYNEQFFGPGTRLTVL.

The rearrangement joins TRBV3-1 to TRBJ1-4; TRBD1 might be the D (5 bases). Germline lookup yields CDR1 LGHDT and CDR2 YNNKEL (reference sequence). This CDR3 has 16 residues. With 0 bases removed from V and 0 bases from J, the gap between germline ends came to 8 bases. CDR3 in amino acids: CASSQEGAATNEKLFF. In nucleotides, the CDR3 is TGTGCCAGCAGCCAAGAAGGGGCGGCAACTAATGAAAAACTGTTTTTT.

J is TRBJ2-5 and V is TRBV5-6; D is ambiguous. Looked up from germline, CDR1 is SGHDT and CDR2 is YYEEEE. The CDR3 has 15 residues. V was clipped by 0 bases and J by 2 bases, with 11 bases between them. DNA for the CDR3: TGTGCCAGCAGCTTGGGCCCCGCTGGGCAAGAGACCCAGTACTTC. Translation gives CASSLGPAGQETQYF.

The CDR3 DNA follows: TGTGCCAGCAGCCAATCACTAGCGGGGGAGGAGGATACGCAGTATTTT. Translation gives CASSQSLAGEEDTQYF. The chain couples TRBV3-1 to TRBJ2-3, with 11 nucleotides matching TRBD2. The CDR3 consists of 16 residues. Germline-derived CDR1 and CDR2 are LGHDT and YNNKEL (reference sequence). V shed 2 bases and J 6 bases; nucleotides not matched to a gene: 7.

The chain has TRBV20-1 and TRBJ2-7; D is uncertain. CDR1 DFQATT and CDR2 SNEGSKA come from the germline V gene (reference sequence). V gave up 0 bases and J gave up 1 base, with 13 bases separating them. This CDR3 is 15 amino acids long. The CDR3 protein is CSARDKETISYEQYV. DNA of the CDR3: TGCAGTGCTAGAGATAAGGAGACAATTTCCTACGAGCAGTACGTC.

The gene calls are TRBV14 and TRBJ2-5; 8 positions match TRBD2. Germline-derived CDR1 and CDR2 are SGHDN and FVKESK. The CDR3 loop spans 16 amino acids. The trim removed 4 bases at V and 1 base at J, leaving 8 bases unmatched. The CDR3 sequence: CASSLREGPSQETQYF. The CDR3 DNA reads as TGTGCCAGCAGCCTACGGGAGGGGCCATCCCAAGAGACCCAGTACTTC.

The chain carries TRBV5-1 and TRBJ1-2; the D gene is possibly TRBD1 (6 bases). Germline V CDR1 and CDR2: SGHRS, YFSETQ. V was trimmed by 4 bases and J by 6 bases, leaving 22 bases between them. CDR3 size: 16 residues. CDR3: CASSLDRLGGSDGYTF. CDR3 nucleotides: TGCGCCAGCAGCCTGGACCGGCTAGGGGGTTCTGATGGCTACACCTTC.

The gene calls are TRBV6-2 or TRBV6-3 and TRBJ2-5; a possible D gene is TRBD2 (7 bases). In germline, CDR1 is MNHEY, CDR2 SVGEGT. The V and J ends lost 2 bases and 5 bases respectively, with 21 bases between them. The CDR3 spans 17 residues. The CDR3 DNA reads TGTGCCAGCAGTTACCCATTTTGGGGGGGGCCGTGGGAGACCCAGTACTTC. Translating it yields CASSYPFWGGPWETQYF.

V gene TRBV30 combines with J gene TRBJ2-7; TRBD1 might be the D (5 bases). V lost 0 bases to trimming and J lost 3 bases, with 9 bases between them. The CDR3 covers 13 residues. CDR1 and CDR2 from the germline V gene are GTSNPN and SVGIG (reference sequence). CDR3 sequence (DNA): TGTGCCTGGAGTGTCGCAGGGAACTACGAGCAGTACTTC. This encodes CAWSVAGNYEQYF.

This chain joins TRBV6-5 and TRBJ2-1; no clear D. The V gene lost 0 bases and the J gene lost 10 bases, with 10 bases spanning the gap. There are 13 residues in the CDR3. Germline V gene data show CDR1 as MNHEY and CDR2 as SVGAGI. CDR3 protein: CASSYSEISEQFF. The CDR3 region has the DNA TGTGCCAGCAGTTACTCGGAGATCAGCGAGCAGTTCTTC.

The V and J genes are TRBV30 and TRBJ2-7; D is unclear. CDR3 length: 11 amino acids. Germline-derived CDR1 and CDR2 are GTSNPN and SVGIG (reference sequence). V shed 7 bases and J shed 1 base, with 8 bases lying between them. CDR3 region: CALTHSYEQYF. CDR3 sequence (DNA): TGTGCCTTGACGCATTCCTACGAGCAGTACTTC.

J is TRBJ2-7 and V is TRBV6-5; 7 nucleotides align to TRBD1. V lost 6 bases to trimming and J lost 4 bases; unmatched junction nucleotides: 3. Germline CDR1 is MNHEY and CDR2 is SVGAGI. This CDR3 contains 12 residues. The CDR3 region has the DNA TGTGCCAGCAGAACAGGGGATTACGAGCAGTACTTC. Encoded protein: CASRTGDYEQYF.

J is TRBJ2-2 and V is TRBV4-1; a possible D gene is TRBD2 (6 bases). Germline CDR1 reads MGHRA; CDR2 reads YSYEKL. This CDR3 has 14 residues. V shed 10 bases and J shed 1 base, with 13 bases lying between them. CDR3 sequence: CATNRLGNTGELFF. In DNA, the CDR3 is TGCGCCACCAATAGACTAGGGAACACCGGGGAGCTGTTTTTT.

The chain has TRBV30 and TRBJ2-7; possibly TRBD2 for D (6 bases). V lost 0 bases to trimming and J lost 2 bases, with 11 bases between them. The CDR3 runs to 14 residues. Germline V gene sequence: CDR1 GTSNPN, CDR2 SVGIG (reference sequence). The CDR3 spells CAWSVGTSTYEQYF. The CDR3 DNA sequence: TGTGCCTGGAGTGTCGGGACTTCCACCTACGAGCAGTACTTC.

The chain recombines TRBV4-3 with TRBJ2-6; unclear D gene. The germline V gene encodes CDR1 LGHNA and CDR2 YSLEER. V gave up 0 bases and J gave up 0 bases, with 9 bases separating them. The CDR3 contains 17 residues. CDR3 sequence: CASSQEAGTSGANVLTF. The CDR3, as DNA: TGCGCCAGCAGCCAAGAGGCAGGTACCTCTGGGGCCAACGTCCTGACTTTC.

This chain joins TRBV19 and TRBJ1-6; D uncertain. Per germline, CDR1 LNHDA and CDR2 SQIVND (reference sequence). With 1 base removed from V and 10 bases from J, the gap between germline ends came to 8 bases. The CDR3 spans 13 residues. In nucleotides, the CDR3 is TGTGCCAGTAGTATAGCACGGGCATCACCCCTCCACTTT. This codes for CASSIARASPLHF.

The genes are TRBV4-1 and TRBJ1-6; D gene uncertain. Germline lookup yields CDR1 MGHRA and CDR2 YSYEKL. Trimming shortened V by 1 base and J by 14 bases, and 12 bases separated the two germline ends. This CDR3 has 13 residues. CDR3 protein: CASSQVTPTALHF. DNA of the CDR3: TGCGCCAGCAGCCAAGTAACACCCACAGCCCTCCACTTT.

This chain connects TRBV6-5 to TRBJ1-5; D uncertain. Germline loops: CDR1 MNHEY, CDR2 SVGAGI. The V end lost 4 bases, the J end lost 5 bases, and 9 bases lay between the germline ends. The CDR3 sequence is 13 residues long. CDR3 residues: CASSFGVDQPQHF. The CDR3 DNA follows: TGTGCCAGCAGTTTCGGGGTGGATCAGCCCCAGCATTTT.

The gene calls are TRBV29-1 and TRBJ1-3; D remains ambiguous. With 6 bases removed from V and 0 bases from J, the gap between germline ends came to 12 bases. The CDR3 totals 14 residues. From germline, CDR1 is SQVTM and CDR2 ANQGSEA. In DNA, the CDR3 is TGCAGCGTCGACGATGGGGACTCTGGAAACACCATATATTTT. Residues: CSVDDGDSGNTIYF. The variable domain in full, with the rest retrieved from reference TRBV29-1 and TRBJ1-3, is SAVISQKPSRDICQRGTSLTIQCQVDSQVTMMFWYRQQPGQSLTLIATANQGSEATYESGFVIDKFPISRPNLTFSTLTVSNMSPEDSSIYLCSVDDGDSGNTIYFGEGSWLTVV.

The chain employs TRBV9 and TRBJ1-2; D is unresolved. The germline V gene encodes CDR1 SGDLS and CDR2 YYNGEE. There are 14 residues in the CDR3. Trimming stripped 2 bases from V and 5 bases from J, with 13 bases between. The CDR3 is CASSVGRTAYGYTF. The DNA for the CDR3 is TGTGCCAGCAGCGTCGGTCGGACGGCTTATGGCTACACCTTC.

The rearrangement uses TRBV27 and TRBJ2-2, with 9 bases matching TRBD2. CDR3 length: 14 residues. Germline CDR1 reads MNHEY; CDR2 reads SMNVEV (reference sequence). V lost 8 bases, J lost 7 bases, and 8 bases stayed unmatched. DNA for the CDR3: TGTGCCAGCCGGCTAGCGGGGATGGACGGGGAGCTGTTTTTT. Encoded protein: CASRLAGMDGELFF.

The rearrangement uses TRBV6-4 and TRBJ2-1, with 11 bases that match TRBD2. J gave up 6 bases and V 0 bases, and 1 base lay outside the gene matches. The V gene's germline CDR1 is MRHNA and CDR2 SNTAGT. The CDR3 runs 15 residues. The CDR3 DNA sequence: TGTGCCAGCAGTGACTCTAGCGGGGGGGCCAATGAGCAGTTCTTC. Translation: CASSDSSGGANEQFF.